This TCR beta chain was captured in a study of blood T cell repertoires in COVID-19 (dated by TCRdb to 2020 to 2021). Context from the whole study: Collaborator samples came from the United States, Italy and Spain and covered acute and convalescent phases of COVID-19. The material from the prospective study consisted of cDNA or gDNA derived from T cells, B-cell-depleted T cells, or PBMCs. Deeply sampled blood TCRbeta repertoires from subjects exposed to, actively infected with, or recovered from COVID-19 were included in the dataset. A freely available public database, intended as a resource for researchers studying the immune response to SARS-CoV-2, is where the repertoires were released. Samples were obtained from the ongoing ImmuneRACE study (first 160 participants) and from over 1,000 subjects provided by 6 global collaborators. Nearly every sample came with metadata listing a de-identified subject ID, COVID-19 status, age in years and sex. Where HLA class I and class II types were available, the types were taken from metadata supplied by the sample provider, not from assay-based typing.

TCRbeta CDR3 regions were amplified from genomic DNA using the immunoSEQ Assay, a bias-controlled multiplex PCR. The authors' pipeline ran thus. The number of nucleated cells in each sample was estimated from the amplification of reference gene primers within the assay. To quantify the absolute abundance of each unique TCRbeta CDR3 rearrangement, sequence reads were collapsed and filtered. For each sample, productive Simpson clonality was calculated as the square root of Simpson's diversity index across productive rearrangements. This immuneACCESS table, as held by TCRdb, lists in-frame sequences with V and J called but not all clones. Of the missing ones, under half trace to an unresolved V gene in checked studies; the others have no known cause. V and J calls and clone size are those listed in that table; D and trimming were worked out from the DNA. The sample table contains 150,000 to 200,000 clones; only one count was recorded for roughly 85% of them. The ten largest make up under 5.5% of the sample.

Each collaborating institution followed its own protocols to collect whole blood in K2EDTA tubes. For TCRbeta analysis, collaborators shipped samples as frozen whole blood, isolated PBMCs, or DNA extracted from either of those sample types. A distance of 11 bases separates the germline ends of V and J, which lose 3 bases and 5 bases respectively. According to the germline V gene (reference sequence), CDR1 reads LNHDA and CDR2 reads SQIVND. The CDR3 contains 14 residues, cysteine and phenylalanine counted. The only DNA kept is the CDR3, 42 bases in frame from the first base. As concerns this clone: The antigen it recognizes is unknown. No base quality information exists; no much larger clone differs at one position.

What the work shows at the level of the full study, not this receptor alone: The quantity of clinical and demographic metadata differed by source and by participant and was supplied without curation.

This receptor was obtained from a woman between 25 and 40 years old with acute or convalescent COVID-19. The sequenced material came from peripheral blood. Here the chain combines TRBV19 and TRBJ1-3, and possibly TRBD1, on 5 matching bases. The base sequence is TGTGCCAGTAGTATTGCGGACATCAGAAACACCATATATTTT. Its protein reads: CASSIADIRNTIYF. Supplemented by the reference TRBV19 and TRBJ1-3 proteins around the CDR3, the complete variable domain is DGGITQSPKYLFRKEGQNVTLSCEQNLNHDAMYWYRQDPGQGLRLIYYSQIVNDFQKGDIAEGYSVSREKKESFPLTVTSAQKNPTAFYLCASSIADIRNTIYFGEGSWLTVV.